Following are 29 T cell receptor beta chains from one sample sequenced in a study of T cells in narcolepsy. The repertoire was sequenced with immunoSEQ multiplex PCR; TCRdb's copy has only in-frame clones and lacks some. Of about 27,000 clones in the sample, around 82% were seen once. Sequencing used CD45RA- memory CD4+ T cells from PBMCs. The receptors were gathered from a human donor with narcolepsy.

The chain combines TRBV2 with TRBJ2-1; TRBD2 matches 15 bases. CDR3 length equals 15 residues. Trimming took 7 bases from V and 4 from J; bases not matched to a gene: 2. The V gene's germline CDR1 is SNHLY and CDR2 FYNNEI. Here the CDR3 reads CASKGLAGGYNEQFF. CDR3 nucleotide sequence: TGTGCCAGCAAGGGACTAGCGGGGGGTTACAATGAGCAGTTCTTC.

V gene TRBV2 combines with J gene TRBJ2-3, with TRBD2 matching over 11 bases. This CDR3 region has 15 residues. Per the germline V gene, CDR1 is SNHLY and CDR2 is FYNNEI. V was pared by 7 bases and J by 2 bases, with 5 bases of the junction left unmatched. The CDR3 DNA sequence: TGTGCCAGCACCCGACTAGCGGGGCCCACAGATACGCAGTATTTT. This sequence encodes CASTRLAGPTDTQYF. Full variable domain (remainder filled in from reference TRBV2 and TRBJ2-3): EPEVTQTPSHQVTQMGQEVILRCVPISNHLYFYWYRQILGQKVEFLVSFYNNEISEKSEIFDDQFSVERPDGSNFTLKIRSTKLEDSAMYFCASTRLAGPTDTQYFGPGTRLTVL.

The rearrangement links TRBV7-9 to TRBJ2-7; TRBD2 aligns across 14 bases. V shed 5 bases and J 3 bases; nucleotides not matched to a gene: 3. This CDR3 has 15 residues. Germline CDR1 is SEHNR and CDR2 is FQNEAQ (reference sequence). The CDR3 region is CASSAGLAGGYEQYF. The CDR3 region has the DNA TGTGCCAGCAGCGCTGGACTAGCGGGAGGCTACGAGCAGTACTTC.

This sequence joins TRBV7-9 and TRBJ1-3; D is undetermined. The CDR3 has 15 amino acids. Trimming cost V 5 bases and J 0 bases, with 11 bases left between them. The germline V gene encodes CDR1 SEHNR and CDR2 FQNEAQ (reference sequence). The CDR3: CASSLTFSSGNTIYF. The CDR3 DNA reads TGTGCCAGCAGCCTGACATTTAGCTCTGGAAACACCATATATTTT.

V is TRBV5-1 and J is TRBJ1-2; D is ambiguous. CDR1 is SGHRS and CDR2 is YFSETQ in the germline V gene. CDR3 length equals 13 residues. V was shortened by 1 base and J by 5 bases, with 9 bases between the two germline ends. As DNA, the CDR3 is TGCGCCAGCAGCTTGACAGTCTCTTATGGCTACACCTTC. Translating it yields CASSLTVSYGYTF. Full variable domain (outside the CDR3, taken from reference TRBV5-1 and TRBJ1-2): KAGVTQTPRYLIKTRGQQVTLSCSPISGHRSVSWYQQTPGQGLQFLFEYFSETQRNKGNFPGRFSGRQFSNSRSEMNVSTLELGDSALYLCASSLTVSYGYTFGSGTRLTVV.

The table lists this clone with a few counts. The junction does not match germline at one end; this may be a read error. The V gene is TRBV5-1, the J gene TRBJ2-7, with D perhaps being TRBD1 or TRBD2 (6 bases each). The CDR3 extends over 13 amino acids. The germline CDR1 and CDR2 sequences are SGHRS and YFSETQ. CDR3 nucleotides: TGTGCCAGCAGCTTCGGGGGCTCGAGGGAGCAGTACTTC. Amino acids: CASSFGGSREQYF.

This clone turned up a few times. The chain links TRBV7-2 to TRBJ1-6; D not certain. The CDR3 contains 15 residues. The germline gives CDR1 SGHTA, CDR2 FQGNSA. The V end was cut by 5 bases, the J end by 10 bases, with 18 bases between. CDR3 sequence reads: CASSALALQRSPLHF. The CDR3 coding sequence is TGTGCCAGCAGCGCCCTAGCTCTTCAGAGATCACCCCTCCACTTT.

The genes are TRBV11-2 and TRBJ2-2, with 7 bases identical to TRBD1. The germline V gene has CDR1 SGHAT and CDR2 FQNNGV. With V trimmed by 5 bases and J by 0 bases, 12 bases remained unmatched. CDR3 length: 18 amino acids. The CDR3 coding sequence is TGTGCCAGCAGCCCCTCTCGCTCCGGGACAGCGAACACCGGGGAGCTGTTTTTT. Amino acids: CASSPSRSGTANTGELFF.

V usage is TRBV11-3 and J usage is TRBJ2-3; TRBD2 matches at 10 bases. Germline values: CDR1 SGHNT, CDR2 YENEEA. The CDR3 runs to 17 residues. The junction had 11 bases not matched to a gene; V was cut back by 5 bases and J by 3 bases. DNA of the CDR3: TGTGCCAGCAGCGCCGGGGGTAGCGGGGGGTTAACAGATACGCAGTATTTT. This gives the protein CASSAGGSGGLTDTQYF.

The rearrangement joins TRBV2 to TRBJ1-2; maybe TRBD1 (6 bases). Germline CDR1 reads SNHLY; CDR2 reads FYNNEI. V was clipped by 4 bases and J by 6 bases, with 15 bases between them. The CDR3 loop spans 14 amino acids. CDR3 loop: CASSVSQGNDGYTF. The CDR3 DNA follows: TGTGCCAGCAGTGTATCACAGGGAAACGATGGCTACACCTTC. Using reference TRBV2 and TRBJ1-2 for the parts outside the CDR3, the full variable domain is EPEVTQTPSHQVTQMGQEVILRCVPISNHLYFYWYRQILGQKVEFLVSFYNNEISEKSEIFDDQFSVERPDGSNFTLKIRSTKLEDSAMYFCASSVSQGNDGYTFGSGTRLTVV.

V and J are TRBV29-1 and TRBJ2-3, with 8 bases matching TRBD1. Per the germline V gene, CDR1 is SQVTM and CDR2 is ANQGSEA. The V gene end was trimmed by 3 bases and the J gene end by 2 bases; junction bases not matched to a gene: 13. This CDR3 is 17 amino acids long. The CDR3, as DNA: TGCAGCGTTGAGGGAGTCAGGGGGCGAAAAAACACAGATACGCAGTATTTT. Protein product: CSVEGVRGRKNTDTQYF.

This clone is a singleton in its sample. The V gene is TRBV5-1, the J gene TRBJ1-4, with a weak D call TRBD1 (6 bases). This CDR3 is 14 amino acids long. Deletions cut 3 bases from V and 9 bases from J, with 15 bases between. Germline V gene sequence: CDR1 SGHRS, CDR2 YFSETQ. The CDR3 DNA reads as TGCGCCAGCAGCTCCGCGGGGGCCGGTCAAAAACTGTTTTTT. Its translation is CASSSAGAGQKLFF.

The V gene is TRBV7-2, the J gene TRBJ2-5; 10 bases align to TRBD2. Germline CDR1 SGHTA, CDR2 FQGNSA. The V gene end was trimmed by 5 bases and the J gene end by 2 bases; junction bases not matched to a gene: 11. The CDR3 is 17 residues long. The CDR3 DNA reads as TGTGCCAGCAGCCCAGTGGTGGTAGCGGGGGGTCAAGAGACCCAGTACTTC. Its translation is CASSPVVVAGGQETQYF.

This sequence joins TRBV7-8 and TRBJ2-2, with 12 bases aligning to TRBD1. Germline loops: CDR1 SGHVS, CDR2 FQNEAQ. The V segment lost 0 bases and the J segment 4 bases; nucleotides outside the gene matches: 3. The CDR3 has 17 amino acids. The CDR3 sequence is CASSLAGGQGATGELFF. The CDR3 nucleotides are TGTGCCAGCAGCTTAGCGGGGGGACAGGGGGCCACCGGGGAGCTGTTTTTT.

The chain combines TRBV11-2 with TRBJ2-1; unclear D gene. V was cut by 5 bases and J by 9 bases, with 17 bases left in between. CDR1 and CDR2 from the germline V gene are SGHAT and FQNNGV. This CDR3 is 14 amino acids long. CDR3: CASSPRLGMGEQFF. DNA for the CDR3: TGTGCCAGCAGCCCCCGACTGGGTATGGGTGAGCAGTTCTTC.

This sequence joins TRBV25-1 and TRBJ1-4; no clear D. Germline CDR1 reads MGHDK; CDR2 reads SYGVNS. V shed 6 bases and J shed 8 bases, with 19 bases lying between them. This CDR3 comprises 15 residues. CDR3 nucleotide sequence: TGTGCCAGCAGCATCGGGAGGACTCTTTACGAAAAACTGTTTTTT. It is translated as CASSIGRTLYEKLFF.

The chain links TRBV6-1 to TRBJ2-5, with 13 bases fitting TRBD2. Unmatched junction bases numbered 2, after V lost 2 bases and J lost 5 bases. CDR1 is MNHNS, CDR2 SASEGT, per germline. The CDR3 covers 15 residues. The CDR3 region is CASSETSGGAETQYF. The CDR3 coding sequence is TGTGCCAGCAGTGAAACTAGCGGGGGGGCGGAGACCCAGTACTTC.

This clone is a singleton in its sample. The same CDR3 can be traced to other DNA sequences in this sample. The chain recombines TRBV7-2 with TRBJ1-3, with no clear D. Germline V gene data show CDR1 as SGHTA and CDR2 as FQGNSA. The V end was cut by 1 base, the J end by 1 base, with 5 bases between. CDR3 length equals 14 residues. The CDR3 DNA reads as TGTGCCAGCAGCTTAGACTCTTCTGGAAACACCATATATTTT. It specifies CASSLDSSGNTIYF.

This sequence joins TRBV7-8 and TRBJ2-7; a possible D gene is TRBD1 (6 bases). The CDR3 length is 18 residues. Germline CDR1 and CDR2: SGHVS and FQNEAQ. V was pared by 1 base and J by 0 bases, with 19 bases between. The CDR3 DNA reads as TGTGCCAGCAGCTTAGTAAGCTGGGCTTCGACAGGCTCCTACGAGCAGTACTTC. The encoded protein is CASSLVSWASTGSYEQYF.

The chain has TRBV18 and TRBJ2-1; 12 nucleotides align to TRBD1. The CDR3 consists of 16 residues. J gave up 9 bases and V 3 bases, and 9 bases lay outside the gene matches. Germline CDR1 and CDR2: KGHSH and LQKENI. The CDR3 sequence: CASSPPGQGAFSEQFF. DNA for the CDR3: TGTGCCAGCTCACCTCCGGGACAGGGGGCTTTCAGTGAGCAGTTCTTC.

The chain combines TRBV10-3 with TRBJ2-3; perhaps TRBD1 as D (6 bases). The ends were cut back, 6 bases at V and 1 base at J, with 11 bases in the middle. The CDR3 covers 14 residues. From germline, CDR1 is ENHRY and CDR2 SYGVKD. CDR3 residues: CAISRGTGTDTQYF. As DNA, the CDR3 is TGTGCCATCAGCAGGGGAACGGGCACAGATACGCAGTATTTT.

This clone came up a few times. This chain joins TRBV19 and TRBJ1-1; tentative D call: TRBD1 (5 bases). V was clipped by 8 bases and J by 3 bases, with 10 bases between them. The CDR3 length is 12 residues. Germline V lookup: CDR1 LNHDA, CDR2 SQIVND (reference sequence). CDR3 in amino acids: CASGGLYTEAFF. The CDR3 DNA reads as TGTGCCAGTGGGGGTTTGTACACTGAAGCTTTCTTT.

V and J are TRBV4-1 and TRBJ2-7, with TRBD2 identical over 9 bases. J was trimmed by 3 bases and V by 1 base; bases with no gene match: 13. Germline V gene sequence: CDR1 MGHRA, CDR2 YSYEKL. This CDR3 spans 18 amino acids. The DNA for the CDR3 is TGCGCCAGCAGCCAAGTACCCAGCGGGGGGCCCTCTTTCTACGAGCAGTACTTC. This encodes CASSQVPSGGPSFYEQYF.

The chain carries TRBV27 and TRBJ2-7, with D possibly being TRBD1 (7 bases). The CDR3 totals 14 residues. Trimming stripped 5 bases from V and 1 base from J, with 12 bases between. Germline-derived CDR1 and CDR2 are MNHEY and SMNVEV (reference sequence). CDR3 DNA: TGTGCCAGCAGTAGGACAGGACTATCCTACGAGCAGTACTTC. Translated: CASSRTGLSYEQYF.

The CDR3 reads CASSLTGEQNEKLFF. As DNA, the CDR3 is TGTGCCAGCTCACTTACAGGTGAACAAAATGAAAAACTGTTTTTT. This sequence joins TRBV18 and TRBJ1-4; the D gene is possibly TRBD1 (5 bases). This CDR3 spans 15 amino acids. Looked up from germline, CDR1 is KGHSH and CDR2 is LQKENI. Trimming shortened V by 4 bases and J by 5 bases, and 14 bases separated the two germline ends.

This clone was seen a single time. Here the CDR3 DNA reads TGTGCCAGCAGCTTAAACGGACAGGGGGCGAGTTGGTCACCCCTCCACTTT. It encodes CASSLNGQGASWSPLHF. The V and J genes are TRBV7-8 and TRBJ1-6; 11 bases line up with TRBD1. The CDR3 has 17 amino acids. V shed 2 bases and J 10 bases; nucleotides not matched to a gene: 10. Looked up from germline, CDR1 is SGHVS and CDR2 is FQNEAQ.

In the case of this clone: Other DNA sequences within the sample encode an identical CDR3. V gene TRBV5-4 combines with J gene TRBJ1-2, with TRBD1 identical over 8 bases. Losses at the gene ends were 0 bases for V and 2 bases for J; bases not matched to a gene: 3. The CDR3 extends over 15 amino acids. The germline CDR1 and CDR2 sequences are SGHNT and YYREEE (reference sequence). CDR3 protein: CASSLEAGGNYGYTF. The CDR3 DNA is TGTGCCAGCAGCTTGGAGGCAGGGGGCAACTATGGCTACACCTTC.

This clone was observed a handful of times. The J gene is TRBJ2-5, the V gene TRBV18; D is unclear. The CDR3 totals 12 residues. V was clipped by 6 bases and J by 5 bases, with 10 bases between them. The germline V gene has CDR1 KGHSH and CDR2 LQKENI. The CDR3 coding sequence is TGTGCCAGCTCCCTTGATGAGGAGACCCAGTACTTC. Its protein is CASSLDEETQYF.

This clone was recorded once. The rearrangement joins TRBV14 to TRBJ2-1; 13 bases align to TRBD2. CDR3 length equals 18 residues. CDR1 SGHDN and CDR2 FVKESK come from the germline V gene. The V gene end was trimmed by 4 bases and the J gene end by 1 base; junction bases not matched to a gene: 7. The CDR3 region is CASSPRLAGGRSYNEQFF. CDR3 DNA sequence: TGTGCCAGCAGCCCACGACTAGCGGGGGGCCGTTCCTACAATGAGCAGTTCTTC.